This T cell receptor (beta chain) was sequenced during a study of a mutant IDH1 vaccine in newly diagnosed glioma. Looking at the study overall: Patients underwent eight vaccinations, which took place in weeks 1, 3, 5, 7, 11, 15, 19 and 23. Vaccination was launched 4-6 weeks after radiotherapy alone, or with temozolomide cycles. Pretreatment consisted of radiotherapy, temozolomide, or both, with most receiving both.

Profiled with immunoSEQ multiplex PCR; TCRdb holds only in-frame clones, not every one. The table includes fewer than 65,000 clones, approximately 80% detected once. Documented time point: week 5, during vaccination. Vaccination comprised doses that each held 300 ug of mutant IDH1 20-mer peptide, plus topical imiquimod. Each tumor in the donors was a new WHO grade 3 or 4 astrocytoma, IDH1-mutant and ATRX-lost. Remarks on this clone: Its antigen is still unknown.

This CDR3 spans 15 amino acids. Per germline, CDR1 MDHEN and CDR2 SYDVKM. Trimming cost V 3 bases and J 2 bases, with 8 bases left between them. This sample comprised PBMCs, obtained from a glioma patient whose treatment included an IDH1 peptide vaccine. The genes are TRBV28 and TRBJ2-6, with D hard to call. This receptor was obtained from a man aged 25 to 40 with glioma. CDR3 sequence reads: CASSLLGTGANVLTF. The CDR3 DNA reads TGTGCCAGCAGTTTGTTAGGGACTGGGGCCAACGTCCTGACTTTC.